This T cell receptor (beta chain) was retrieved from a study of cytomegalovirus exposure and HLA in healthy donors. The study's findings and limits: Later work associated 16,951 TCR beta sequences with HLA alleles at 0.05 false discovery rate. In a later analysis, TCR association rates varied by HLA locus: DRB1 most, HLA-C fewest. Later, an analysis showed that TCR beta chains associated with HLA were more clonally expanded than others that were equally common.

Regarding this clone: Its antigen is currently unknown.

The length of the CDR3 is 17 residues. Germline V CDR1 and CDR2: SGHAT, FQNNGV. V shed 5 bases and J 1 base; nucleotides not matched to a gene: 8. With 60 Vbeta and 13 Jbeta primers, the PCR was carried out. The assay was immunoSEQ multiplex PCR, and TCRdb's table has in-frame clones only and misses some. The sample includes 160,000 or so clones, over 60% seen only once; the top ten take approximately 3.1%. Among the donors, all were healthy bone marrow donors. Input material: PBMCs. The clonotype originates from a middle-aged woman in good health and CMV-seronegative. This chain links TRBV11-2 with TRBJ1-6; 7 nucleotides line up with TRBD1. CDR3 nucleotide sequence: TGTGCCAGCAGCGCCCGGACAGGACCATCCTATAATTCACCCCTCCACTTT. Amino acid sequence: CASSARTGPSYNSPLHF.